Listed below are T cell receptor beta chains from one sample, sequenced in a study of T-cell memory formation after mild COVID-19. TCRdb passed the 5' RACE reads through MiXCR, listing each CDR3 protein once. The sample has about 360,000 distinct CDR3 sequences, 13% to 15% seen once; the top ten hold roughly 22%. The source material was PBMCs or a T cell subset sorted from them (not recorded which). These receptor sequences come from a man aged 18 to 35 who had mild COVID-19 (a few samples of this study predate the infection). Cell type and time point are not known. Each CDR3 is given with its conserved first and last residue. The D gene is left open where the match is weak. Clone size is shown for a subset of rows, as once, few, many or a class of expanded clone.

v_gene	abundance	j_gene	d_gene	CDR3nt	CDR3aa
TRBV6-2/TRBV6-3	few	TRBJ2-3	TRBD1	TGTGCCAGCAGGTCCGGGACAGGGGGCCCAGATACGCAGTATTTT	CASRSGTGGPDTQYF
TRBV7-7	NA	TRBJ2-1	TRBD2	TGTGCCAGCAGCCCTACTAGCGGGGTAAGCTCCTACAATGAGCAGTTCTTC	CASSPTSGVSSYNEQFF
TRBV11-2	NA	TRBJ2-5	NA	TGTGCCAGCAGCTTCGGATCGAGTGAGACCCAGTACTTC	CASSFGSSETQYF
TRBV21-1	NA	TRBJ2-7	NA	TGTGCCAGCATCACCACCGGACAGGGTGTCTACGAGCAGTACTTC	CASITTGQGVYEQYF
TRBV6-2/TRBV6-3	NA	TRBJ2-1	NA	TGTGCCAGCACCAAGCCTTATACTCGGGGGCCCCATGAGCAGTTCTTC	CASTKPYTRGPHEQFF
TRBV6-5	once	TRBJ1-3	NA	TGTGCCAGCAGTCGGGACGTTATTTCCTCTGGAAACACCATATATTTT	CASSRDVISSGNTIYF
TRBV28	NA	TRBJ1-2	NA	TGTGCCAGCAGTATAAAGGGCTATGGCTACACCTTC	CASSIKGYGYTF
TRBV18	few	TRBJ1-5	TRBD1	TGTGCCAGCTCAGCGTCTCCCGGGACAGGGGTTAGCAATCAGCCCCAGCATTTT	CASSASPGTGVSNQPQHF
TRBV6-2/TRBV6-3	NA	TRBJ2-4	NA	TGTGCCACCACCAAGGAGGGACTGAGATCGAACATTCAGTACTTC	CATTKEGLRSNIQYF
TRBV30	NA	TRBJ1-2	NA	TGTGCCTGGACAGTCATACGCAACTATGGCTACACCTTC	CAWTVIRNYGYTF
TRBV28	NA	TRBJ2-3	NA	TGTGCCAGCAGCCCCGCGTCCCGGCCAGATACGCAGTATTTT	CASSPASRPDTQYF
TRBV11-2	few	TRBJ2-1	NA	TGTGCCAGCAGCTTAGGTGATGGCGAGCAGTTCTTC	CASSLGDGEQFF
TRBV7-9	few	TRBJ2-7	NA	TGTGCCAGCAGCTTATCACCCGCCTACGAGCAGTACTTC	CASSLSPAYEQYF
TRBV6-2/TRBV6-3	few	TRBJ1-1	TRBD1	TGTGCCAGCAGCAAACAGGGGGGGACTGAAGCTTTCTTT	CASSKQGGTEAFF
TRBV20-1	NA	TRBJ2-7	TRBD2	TGCAGTGCCCAGACTAGCGGGGGCCTGGGCTACGAGCAGTACTTC	CSAQTSGGLGYEQYF
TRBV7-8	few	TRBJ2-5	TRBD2	TGTGCCAGCAGCTTAGCGTTTAGCGGGGATGAGACCCAGTACTTC	CASSLAFSGDETQYF
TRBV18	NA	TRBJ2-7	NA	TGTGCCAGCTCACCGGTCAGTACGACCTACGAGCAGTACTTC	CASSPVSTTYEQYF
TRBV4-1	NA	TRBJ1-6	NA	TGCGCCAGCAGCCAAGGTGACAGCTCCTATAATTCACCCCTCCACTTT	CASSQGDSSYNSPLHF
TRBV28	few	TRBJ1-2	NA	TGTGCCAGCAGGATGGGGCCCTATGGCTACACCTTC	CASRMGPYGYTF
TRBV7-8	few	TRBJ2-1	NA	TGTGCCAGCAGCCTGGCGGGCGCGGACAATGAGCAGTTCTTC	CASSLAGADNEQFF
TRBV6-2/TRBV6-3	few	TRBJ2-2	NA	TGTGCCAGCCACAGGACAAGCACCGGGGAGCTGTTTTTT	CASHRTSTGELFF
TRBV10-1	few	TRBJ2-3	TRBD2	TGCGCCAGCAGTGGAGAAGGCGGGGGGGCAGATACGCAGTATTTT	CASSGEGGGADTQYF
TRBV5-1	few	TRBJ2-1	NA	TGCGCCAGCAGCTTGGCCTCCAGGGGGGTATACAATGAGCAGTTCTTC	CASSLASRGVYNEQFF
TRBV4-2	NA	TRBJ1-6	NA	TGTGCCAGCAGCCAACCCTCAGGGGCTAGTAATTCACCCCTCCACTTT	CASSQPSGASNSPLHF
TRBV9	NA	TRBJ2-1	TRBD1	TGTGCCAGCAGCGTGCAAACCGCCGGGACAGGCGCCAATGAGCAGTTCTTC	CASSVQTAGTGANEQFF
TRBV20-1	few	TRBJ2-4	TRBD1	TGCAGTGCTAGTCGGCCCGACAGGGGGTGGGGCCTAAGAAACATTCAGTACTTC	CSASRPDRGWGLRNIQYF
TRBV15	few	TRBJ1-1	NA	TGTGCCACCAGTCTCCGGACTTCGTTTTACAGGAACACTGAAGCTTTCTTT	CATSLRTSFYRNTEAFF
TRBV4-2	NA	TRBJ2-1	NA	TGTGCCAGCAGCCAAGGGGGGGTTCGAGGAAATGAGCAGTTCTTC	CASSQGGVRGNEQFF
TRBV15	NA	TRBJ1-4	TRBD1	TGTGCCACCAGCAGAGATACGGGACAGGGTCTTGAAAAACTGTTTTTT	CATSRDTGQGLEKLFF
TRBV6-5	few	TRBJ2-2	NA	TGTGCCAGCAGTTACCTGAGGGGGACCGGGGAGCTGTTTTTT	CASSYLRGTGELFF
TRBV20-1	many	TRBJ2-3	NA	TGCAGTGCTAGAAGGGCAGGGGACACAGATACGCAGTATTTT	CSARRAGDTDTQYF
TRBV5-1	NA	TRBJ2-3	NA	TGCGCCAGCATTTCCGGGACTAGCACAGATACGCAGTATTTT	CASISGTSTDTQYF
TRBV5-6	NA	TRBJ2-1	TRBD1	TGTGCCAGCAGCTCCGACGGACAGGGGGCGAATGAGCAGTTCTTC	CASSSDGQGANEQFF
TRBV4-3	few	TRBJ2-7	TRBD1	TGCGCCAGCAGCCCCGGACAGGGCGGCTCCTACGAGCAGTACTTC	CASSPGQGGSYEQYF
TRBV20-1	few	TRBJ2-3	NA	TGCAGTTTAACAGGACCTTCACGGAATACGCAGTATTTT	CSLTGPSRNTQYF
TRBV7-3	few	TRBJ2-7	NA	TGTGCCAGCAGCTTGAGGAGGGGGACAGCCTACGAGCAGTACTTC	CASSLRRGTAYEQYF
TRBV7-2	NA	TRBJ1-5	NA	TGTGCCAGCAGCTTAAGGACACCGTGGGCGCCCCAGCATTTT	CASSLRTPWAPQHF
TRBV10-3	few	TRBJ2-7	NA	TGTGCCACCCACGACTTGGGGGAGCAGTACTTC	CATHDLGEQYF
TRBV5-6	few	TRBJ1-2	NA	TGTGCCAGCAGCTTCCAGTTAAGCCCCTACTATGGCTACACCTTC	CASSFQLSPYYGYTF
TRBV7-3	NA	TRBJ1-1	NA	TGTGCCAGCAGCTTAGATGAATGGAGAGGTGTCTCCATGAACACTGAAGCTTTCTTT	CASSLDEWRGVSMNTEAFF
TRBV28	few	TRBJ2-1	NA	TGTGCCAGCAGTTCCCAGTCGCCCTACAATGAGCAGTTCTTC	CASSSQSPYNEQFF
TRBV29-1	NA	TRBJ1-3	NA	TGCAGCGTCCTGGAGGTGGGCTCTGGAAACACCATATATTTT	CSVLEVGSGNTIYF
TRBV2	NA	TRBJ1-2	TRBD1	TGTGCCAGCAGGGACAGGGACTTCTATGGCTACACCTTC	CASRDRDFYGYTF
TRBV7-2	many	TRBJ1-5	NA	TGTGCCAGCAGCTCCCGGCAGGGGAATCAGCCCCAGCATTTT	CASSSRQGNQPQHF
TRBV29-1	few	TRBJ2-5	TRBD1	TGCAGCGCTTTGACAGGGGTAGAGACCCAGTACTTC	CSALTGVETQYF
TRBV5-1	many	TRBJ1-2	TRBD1	TGCGCCAGCAGCTCACGGACAGGGGAAATCGCCAATGGCTACACCTTC	CASSSRTGEIANGYTF
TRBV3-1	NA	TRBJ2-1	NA	TGTGCCAGCAGCCAAGTGGTCAATGAGCAGTTCTTC	CASSQVVNEQFF